This T cell receptor beta chain was sequenced for a study of T-cell reconstitution after alpha-beta-depleted transplantation in children. Trimming took 7 bases from V and 4 from J, leaving 14 bases between them. CDR3 length: 14 amino acids. Germline-derived CDR1 and CDR2 are SEHNR and FQNEAQ (reference sequence). This clonotype has ten or more counts. Unique molecular identifiers were incorporated during preparation of the TCRbeta library. TCRdb analysed the PCR reads with MiXCR anew, one entry per CDR3 protein. The table records 350,000 to 500,000 distinct CDR3 sequences, over 40% of them present only once.

The sequences come from PBMCs, collected before TCRalphabeta/CD19-depleted stem cell transplant. This clonotype was obtained from a girl under 10 years old with aplastic anemia, due to receive a stem cell transplant. The J gene is TRBJ2-1, the V gene TRBV7-9, with unresolved D. In DNA, the CDR3 is TGTGCCAGCACCCCAAGAGTGCCTTACAATGAGCAGTTCTTC. Translating it yields CASTPRVPYNEQFF.